The source of this T cell receptor beta chain is a study of blood T cell repertoires in COVID-19. V was clipped by 1 base and J by 7 bases; unmatched bases: 9. The CDR3 has 17 amino acids. Germline V gene data show CDR1 as SGHTA and CDR2 as FQGNSA. This clone has only a few counts. Methods used by the authors: How many nucleated cells were present was estimated from reference gene primer amplification. Assay used: immunoSEQ multiplex PCR; TCRdb lists only in-frame clones, some missing. The V and J calls and clone size come from that table; D and trimming were worked out from the DNA. Seen here are about 190,000 clones, roughly 80% observed once, and the top ten hold over 13%.

Sequenced: peripheral blood. The V and J genes are TRBV7-2 and TRBJ2-1, with 11 bases fitting TRBD2. The receptor comes from a man aged 25-40 years with active or convalescent COVID-19. CDR3 amino acids: CASSLVASGRSLNEQFF. CDR3 DNA sequence: TGTGCCAGCAGCTTAGTGGCTAGCGGGAGGAGTTTAAATGAGCAGTTCTTC.